This TCR beta chain was captured by sequencing in a study of neurological immune-mediated disorders. A single record per CDR3 protein comes from TCRdb applying MiXCR to the 5' RACE reads. Found here are approximately 50,000 distinct CDR3 sequences, around a tenth of them singletons; the top ten hold under 5.5%. This clonotype was seen ten or more times. Germline V gene data show CDR1 as DFQATT and CDR2 as SNEGSKA (reference sequence). With V trimmed by 6 bases and J by 8 bases, 4 bases remained unmatched. The CDR3 runs to 13 residues. The sample taken for sequencing was PBMCs. The sequence was collected from a man between 65 and 85 years old with HTLV-1-associated myelopathy (HAM/TSP). V usage is TRBV20-1 and J usage is TRBJ1-4, with 12 bases aligning to TRBD1. The CDR3 DNA sequence: TGCAGTGCCTCCGGGACAGGGGGCGAAAAACTGTTTTTT. It yields the protein CSASGTGGEKLFF.